Listed here is a single T cell receptor (beta chain). The source of the sample is a study of control samples from healthy donors and cancer patients. Here immunoSEQ multiplex PCR was the method, and the copy in TCRdb shows in-frame clones only, minus some. In the table there are tens of thousands of clones, 88% of which are singletons. CDR3 length equals 13 residues. The germline gives CDR1 LGHDT, CDR2 YNNKEL (reference sequence). V was pared by 1 base and J by 4 bases, with 7 bases between. The chain carries TRBV3-1 (or the pseudogene TRBV3-2) and TRBJ1-1; no definite D call. This TCR was recovered from a woman in her seventies in good health. The sequenced material came from blood. The CDR3 DNA reads as TGTGCCAGCAGCCAAGGTCTCGGCACTGAAGCTTTCTTT. It codes for CASSQGLGTEAFF.